This record covers a single T cell receptor beta chain. The source of the sample is a study of T cell clonotyping in hematopoietic cell transplantation. Clones were sequenced by immunoSEQ multiplex PCR, and TCRdb holds only the in-frame ones, with some missing. The data hold over 25,000 clones, with around 90% observed a single time. V lost 7 bases and J 0 bases, leaving 10 bases between the germline ends. CDR1 SNHLY and CDR2 FYNNEI come from the germline V gene. This CDR3 region has 15 residues. Specimen: PBMCs, collected 100 days after allogeneic stem cell transplant. The rearrangement joins TRBV2 to TRBJ1-6, with D perhaps matching TRBD1 (5 bases). This TCR was recovered from a female patient aged 50-59 years who had an allogeneic stem cell transplant from a related donor, so the T cells may come from the graft donor. Some clones in this sample may be carry-over from other donors' samples. The CDR3 protein is CASIGESSYNSPLHF. For the CDR3, the DNA is TGTGCCAGCATAGGGGAGAGCTCCTATAATTCACCCCTCCACTTT. Based on the CDR3 plus reference TRBV2 and TRBJ1-6, the full variable domain is EPEVTQTPSHQVTQMGQEVILRCVPISNHLYFYWYRQILGQKVEFLVSFYNNEISEKSEIFDDQFSVERPDGSNFTLKIRSTKLEDSAMYFCASIGESSYNSPLHFGNGTRLTVT.